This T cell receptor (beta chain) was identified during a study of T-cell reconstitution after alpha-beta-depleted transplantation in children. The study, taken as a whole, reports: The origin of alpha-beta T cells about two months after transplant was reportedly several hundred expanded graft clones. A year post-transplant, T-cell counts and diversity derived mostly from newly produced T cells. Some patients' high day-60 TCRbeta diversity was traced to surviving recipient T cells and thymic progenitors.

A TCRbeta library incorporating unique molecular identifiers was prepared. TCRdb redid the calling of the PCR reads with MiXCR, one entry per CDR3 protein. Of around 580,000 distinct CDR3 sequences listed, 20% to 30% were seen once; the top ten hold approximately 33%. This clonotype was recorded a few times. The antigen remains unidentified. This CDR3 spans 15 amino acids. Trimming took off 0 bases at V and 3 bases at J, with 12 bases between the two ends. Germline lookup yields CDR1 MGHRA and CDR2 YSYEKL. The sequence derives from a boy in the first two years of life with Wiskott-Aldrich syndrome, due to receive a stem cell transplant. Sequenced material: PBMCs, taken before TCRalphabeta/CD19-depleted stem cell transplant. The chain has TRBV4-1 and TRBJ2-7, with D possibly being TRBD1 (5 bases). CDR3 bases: TGCGCCAGCAGCCAAGATACCGACAGCCACTACGAGCAGTACTTC. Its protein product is CASSQDTDSHYEQYF.